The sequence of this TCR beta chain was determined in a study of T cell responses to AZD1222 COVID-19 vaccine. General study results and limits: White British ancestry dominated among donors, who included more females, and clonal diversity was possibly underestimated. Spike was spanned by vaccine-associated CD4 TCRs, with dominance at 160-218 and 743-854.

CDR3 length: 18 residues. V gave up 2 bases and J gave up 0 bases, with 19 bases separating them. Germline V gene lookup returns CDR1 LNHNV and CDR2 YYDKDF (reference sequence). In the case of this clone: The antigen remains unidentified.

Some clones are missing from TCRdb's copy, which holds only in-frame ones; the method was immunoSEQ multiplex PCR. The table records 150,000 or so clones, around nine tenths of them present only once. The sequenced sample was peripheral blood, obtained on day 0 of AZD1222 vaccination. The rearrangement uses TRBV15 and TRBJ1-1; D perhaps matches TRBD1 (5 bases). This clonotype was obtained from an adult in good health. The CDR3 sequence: CATSRPKVRGTLNTEAFF. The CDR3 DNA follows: TGTGCCACCAGCAGACCTAAAGTGCGGGGGACTCTGAACACTGAAGCTTTCTTT. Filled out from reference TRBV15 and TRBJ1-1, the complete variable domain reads DAMVIQNPRYQVTQFGKPVTLSCSQTLNHNVMYWYQQKSSQAPKLLFHYYDKDFNNEADTPDNFQSRRPNTSFCFLDIRSPGLGDTAMYLCATSRPKVRGTLNTEAFFGQGTRLTVV.